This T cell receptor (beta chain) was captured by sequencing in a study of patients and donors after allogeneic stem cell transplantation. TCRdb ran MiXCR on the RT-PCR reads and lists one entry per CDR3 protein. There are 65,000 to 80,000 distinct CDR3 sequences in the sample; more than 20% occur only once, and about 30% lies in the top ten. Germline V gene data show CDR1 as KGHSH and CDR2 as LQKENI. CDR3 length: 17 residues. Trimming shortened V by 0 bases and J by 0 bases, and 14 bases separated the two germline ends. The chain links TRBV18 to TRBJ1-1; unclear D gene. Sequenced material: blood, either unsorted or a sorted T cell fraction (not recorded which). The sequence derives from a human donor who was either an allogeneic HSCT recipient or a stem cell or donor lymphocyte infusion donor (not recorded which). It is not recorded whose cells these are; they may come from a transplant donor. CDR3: CASSPPFSGRMNTEAFF. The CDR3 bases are TGTGCCAGCTCACCACCCTTCTCCGGACGGATGAACACTGAAGCTTTCTTT.